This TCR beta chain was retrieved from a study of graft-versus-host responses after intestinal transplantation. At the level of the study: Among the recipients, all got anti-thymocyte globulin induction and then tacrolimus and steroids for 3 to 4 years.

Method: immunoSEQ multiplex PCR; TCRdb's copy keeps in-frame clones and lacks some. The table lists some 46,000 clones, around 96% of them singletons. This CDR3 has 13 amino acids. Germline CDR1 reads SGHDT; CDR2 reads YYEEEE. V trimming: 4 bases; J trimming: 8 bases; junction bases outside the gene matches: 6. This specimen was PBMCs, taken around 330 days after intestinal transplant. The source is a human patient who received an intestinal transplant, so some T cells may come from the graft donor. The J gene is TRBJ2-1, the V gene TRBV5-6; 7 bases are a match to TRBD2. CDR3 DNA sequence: TGTGCCAGCAGCCCTCTGGGGGGGTATGAGCAGTTCTTC. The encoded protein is CASSPLGGYEQFF.